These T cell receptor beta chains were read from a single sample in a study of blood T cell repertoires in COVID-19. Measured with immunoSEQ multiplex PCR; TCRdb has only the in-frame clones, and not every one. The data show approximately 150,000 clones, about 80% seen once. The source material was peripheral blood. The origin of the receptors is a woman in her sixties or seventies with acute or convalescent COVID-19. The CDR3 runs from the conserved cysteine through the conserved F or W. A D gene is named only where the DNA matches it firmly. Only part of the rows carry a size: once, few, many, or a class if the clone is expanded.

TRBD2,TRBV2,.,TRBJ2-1,TGTGCCAGCAGTGTATCCTCTAGCGGGGGGGCTTTAAAGCAGTTCTTC,CASSVSSSGGALKQFF
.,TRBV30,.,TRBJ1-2,TGTGCCTGGAGCGATGACAGTTCGGATGGCTACACCTTC,CAWSDDSSDGYTF
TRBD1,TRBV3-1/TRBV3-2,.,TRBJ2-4,TGTGCCAGCAGCCGGGACAGTGGGATTCAGTACTTC,CASSRDSGIQYF
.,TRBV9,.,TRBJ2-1,TGTGCCAGCAGCGTAGGGTCGGGAGCGGACAATGAGCAGTTCTTC,CASSVGSGADNEQFF
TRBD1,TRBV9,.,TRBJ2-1,TGTGCCAGCAGCGTAGGAGGACAGGGGGGTAGGGAGCAGTTCTTC,CASSVGGQGGREQFF
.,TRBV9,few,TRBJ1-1,TGTGCCAGCAGCGTAGAGCCCGCGGGGGGAACTGAAGCTTTCTTT,CASSVEPAGGTEAFF
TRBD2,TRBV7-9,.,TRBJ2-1,TGTGCCAGCAGCAAGGGTAGCGGGAGTGGCGATGAGCAGTTCTTC,CASSKGSGSGDEQFF
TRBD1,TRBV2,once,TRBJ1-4,TGTGCCAGCAGGGGACAGGGGACTAATGAAAAACTGTTTTTT,CASRGQGTNEKLFF
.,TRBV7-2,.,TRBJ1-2,TGTGCCAGCAGCTTAGTGCAGGGTTATGGCTACACCTTC,CASSLVQGYGYTF
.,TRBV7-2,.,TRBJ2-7,TGTGCCAGCAGCTTAGCGAGGTACTACGAGCAGTACTTC,CASSLARYYEQYF
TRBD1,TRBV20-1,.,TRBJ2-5,TGCAGTGCTAGTGCCCCGACAGGGTCAGAGACCCAGTACTTC,CSASAPTGSETQYF
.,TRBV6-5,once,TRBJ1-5,TGTGCCAGCAGAGAGGAGGGACGCAATCAGCCCCAGCATTTT,CASREEGRNQPQHF
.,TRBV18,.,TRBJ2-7,TGTGCCAGCTCACTTGGGCAGCCGCTCAGCGAGCAGTACTTC,CASSLGQPLSEQYF
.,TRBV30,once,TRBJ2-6,TGTGCCTGGAGGAGCTCTGGGGCCAACGTCCTGACTTTC,CAWRSSGANVLTF
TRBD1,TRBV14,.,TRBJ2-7,TGTGCCAGCAGCCAAGATTGGAGGACAGGGTCATCCTACGAGCAGTACTTC,CASSQDWRTGSSYEQYF
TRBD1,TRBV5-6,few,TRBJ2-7,TGTGCCAGCAGCTTCCGGGACAGTAATTACTTC,CASSFRDSNYF
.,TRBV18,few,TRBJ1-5,TGTGCCAGCTCACTCGCTACCTTATCGGGGAGTTTGATGCCCCAGCATTTT,CASSLATLSGSLMPQHF
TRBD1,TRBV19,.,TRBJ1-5,TGTGCCAGTAGGACAGGGGAGGGTTACCAGCCCCAGCATTTT,CASRTGEGYQPQHF
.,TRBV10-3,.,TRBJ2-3,TGTGCCATCAGTGACAGTCATCGCACAGATACGCAGTATTTT,CAISDSHRTDTQYF
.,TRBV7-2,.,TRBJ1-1,TGTGCCAGCAGCACAAACCGGAACACTGAAGCTTTCTTT,CASSTNRNTEAFF
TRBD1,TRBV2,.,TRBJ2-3,TGTGCCAGCAGTGGGACAGGGTCCAGCACAGATACGCAGTATTTT,CASSGTGSSTDTQYF
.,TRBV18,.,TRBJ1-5,TGTGCCAGCTCACCAACAGGGTCTCAGCCCCAGCATTTT,CASSPTGSQPQHF